This T cell receptor (beta chain) was profiled in a study of CD8+CD57+ T cells in acquired aplastic anemia. General study findings and limits: Both patients and controls carried the same twenty-nine CD8+ CDR3 sequences. Between patients and controls, CD8+ Simpson's diversity did not vary significantly.

Profiling of TCR beta VDJ combinations and CDR3 sequences used genomic DNA as template. Via MiXCR, TCRdb re-called the reads, giving one row per CDR3 protein. The table records some 190,000 distinct CDR3 sequences, about half of them present only once. With respect to this clonotype: Its specificity is unknown. This may stem from a read error, because a much larger clone lies one nucleotide away.

Germline V lookup: CDR1 SGHTA, CDR2 FQGNSA. The CDR3 extends over 15 amino acids. This TCR was recovered from a human donor in good health. Specimen: sorted CD4+, CD8+, or CD8+CD57+ T cells (not recorded which) from PBMCs. The chain carries TRBV7-2 and TRBJ2-1; TRBD2 aligns across 7 bases. DNA of the CDR3: TGTGCCAGCAGCTTAGCGGGAGGGCGAGACAATGAGCGGTTCTTC. Protein product: CASSLAGGRDNERFF. The full variable domain, rest sourced from reference TRBV7-2 and TRBJ2-1, is GAGVSQSPSNKVTEKGKDVELRCDPISGHTALYWYRQSLGQGLEFLIYFQGNSAPDKSGLPSDRFSAERTGGSVSTLTIQRTQQEDSAVYLCASSLAGGRDNERFFGPGTRLTVL.